This T cell receptor (beta chain) is from a study of CD8+CD57+ T cells in acquired aplastic anemia. General study points: Controls did not differ significantly from patients in CD8+ Simpson's diversity.

Genomic DNA constituted the template upon which TCR beta VDJ and CDR3 profiling was performed. In TCRdb, the reads were re-called with MiXCR into one record per CDR3 protein. The sample contains a few hundred thousand distinct CDR3 sequences, about 59% of which appear only once. CDR1 is MGHDK and CDR2 is SYGVNS in the germline V gene. The CDR3 consists of 12 residues. The V gene lost 1 base and the J gene lost 7 bases, with 7 bases spanning the gap. About this clonotype itself: Antigen: not known.

This clonotype was sampled from a human donor in good health. The sequenced sample was sorted CD4+, CD8+, or CD8+CD57+ T cells (not recorded which) from PBMCs. The V and J genes are TRBV25-1 and TRBJ1-2; D remains ambiguous. CDR3 coding DNA: TGTGCCAGCAGTGAATTGACCCGTGGCTACACCTTC. Protein: CASSELTRGYTF.